This T cell receptor (beta chain) is drawn from a study of post-analysis software for immune sequencing data. Study-level findings and limits: Roughly 5 TRBV segments were significantly more frequent in patients than in controls. TRBV5-6, TRBV5-1 and TRBV20-1 were among these segments.

Worth noting for this clonotype: The target antigen is unknown.

TCR beta libraries were prepared from cDNA with unique molecular identifiers. TCRdb reprocessed the PCR reads with MiXCR, giving one entry per CDR3 protein. The table includes 350,000 to 500,000 distinct CDR3 sequences, 39% detected once. Germline trimming cut 0 bases from V and 6 bases from J; bases unmatched to any gene: 20. Germline values: CDR1 DFQATT, CDR2 SNEGSKA (reference sequence). The CDR3 loop spans 22 amino acids. Material: blood. This clonotype originated in a girl aged 2 to 10 with multiple sclerosis. The chain combines TRBV20-1 with TRBJ2-1; TRBD2 aligns across 16 bases. For the CDR3, the DNA is TGCAGTGCTAGAGAGGCCCCTCGATGGCCTGGGACTAGCGGGAGGGAGGCCAATGAGCAGTTCTTC. Residues: CSAREAPRWPGTSGREANEQFF.